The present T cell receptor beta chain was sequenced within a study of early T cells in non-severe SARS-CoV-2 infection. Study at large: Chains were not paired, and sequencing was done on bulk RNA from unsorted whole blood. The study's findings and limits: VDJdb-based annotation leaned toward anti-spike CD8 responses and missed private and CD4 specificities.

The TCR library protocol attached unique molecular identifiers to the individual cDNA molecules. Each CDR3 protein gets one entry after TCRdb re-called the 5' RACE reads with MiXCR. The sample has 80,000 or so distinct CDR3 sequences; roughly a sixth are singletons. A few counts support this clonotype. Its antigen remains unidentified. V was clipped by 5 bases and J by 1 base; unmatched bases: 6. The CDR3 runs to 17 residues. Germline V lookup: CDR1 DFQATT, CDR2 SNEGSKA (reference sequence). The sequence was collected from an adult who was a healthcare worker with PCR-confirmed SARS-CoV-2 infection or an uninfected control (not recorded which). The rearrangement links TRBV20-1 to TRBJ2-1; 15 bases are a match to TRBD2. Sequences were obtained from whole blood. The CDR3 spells CSAVGTSGRLSYNEQFF. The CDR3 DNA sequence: TGCAGTGCTGTCGGGACTAGCGGGAGGCTGTCCTACAATGAGCAGTTCTTC.